One sample yielded the 28 T cell receptor beta chains listed below, sequenced in a study of blood T cell repertoires in COVID-19. TCRdb's table, derived via immunoSEQ multiplex PCR, lists solely in-frame clones and lacks some. Among 150,000 or so clones listed, about 89% were seen once. Source material: peripheral blood. Source of these receptors: a man over 45 with acute or convalescent COVID-19.

The V call is TRBV5-1, the J call TRBJ2-3, with 7 bases matching TRBD1. Germline CDR1 SGHRS, CDR2 YFSETQ. The V and J ends lost 3 bases and 2 bases, in that order; junction bases with no gene match: 3. CDR3 length: 14 amino acids. CDR3 amino acids: CASSYGTATDTQYF. In nucleotides, the CDR3 is TGCGCCAGCAGCTATGGGACAGCCACAGATACGCAGTATTTT.

The chain couples TRBV19 to TRBJ1-5; TRBD1 is a possible D gene (5 bases). The CDR3 is 18 residues long. Germline V lookup: CDR1 LNHDA, CDR2 SQIVND (reference sequence). Trimming left V 8 bases short and J 1 base short, with 24 bases between. The CDR3 nucleotides read TGTGCCAGTGCTCGTGGGCAGGGCCGGCGGGAGAGCAATCAGCCCCAGCATTTT. This codes for CASARGQGRRESNQPQHF.

The chain has TRBV12-3 or TRBV12-4 and TRBJ1-2; the D is unclear. The CDR3 extends over 13 amino acids. V lost 2 bases, J lost 7 bases, and 11 bases lay in between. CDR3 loop: CASSLLSQSGYTF. DNA for the CDR3: TGTGCCAGCAGTTTATTGTCTCAGTCTGGCTACACCTTC.

This clone was seen once. This sequence joins TRBV7-3 and TRBJ2-1, with TRBD2 matching 9 bases. This CDR3 is 15 amino acids long. Germline V CDR1 and CDR2: SGHTA, FQGTGA. J lost 1 base, V lost 5 bases, and 3 bases had no gene match. CDR3 DNA sequence: TGTGCCAGCAGCGACGGACTAGCGTCCTACAATGAGCAGTTCTTC. Encoded protein: CASSDGLASYNEQFF. Full variable domain (missing parts from reference TRBV7-3 and TRBJ2-1): GAGVSQTPSNKVTEKGKYVELRCDPISGHTALYWYRQSLGQGPEFLIYFQGTGAADDSGLPNDRFFAVRPEGSVSTLKIQRTERGDSAVYLCASSDGLASYNEQFFGPGTRLTVL.

J is TRBJ1-5 and V is TRBV5-5; possible D gene TRBD1, 6 bases. CDR1 is SGHKS and CDR2 is YYEKEE in the germline V gene (reference sequence). This CDR3 spans 14 amino acids. The ends were cut back, 4 bases at V and 3 bases at J, with 11 bases in the middle. CDR3 in DNA: TGTGCCAGCAGCCGTGACAGGCCCAATCAGCCCCAGCATTTT. Its translation is CASSRDRPNQPQHF. Full variable domain (rest looked up from reference TRBV5-5 and TRBJ1-5): DAGVTQSPTHLIKTRGQQVTLRCSPISGHKSVSWYQQVLGQGPQFIFQYYEKEERGRGNFPDRFSARQFPNYSSELNVNALLLGDSALYLCASSRDRPNQPQHFGDGTRLSIL.

The V and J genes are TRBV28 and TRBJ2-1, with 10 bases fitting TRBD1. The CDR3 length is 14 residues. From germline, CDR1 is MDHEN and CDR2 SYDVKM. V dropped 5 bases and J dropped 3; count of bases not matched to a gene: 1. The CDR3 is CASSGTGDYNEQFF. In nucleotides, the CDR3 is TGTGCCAGCAGTGGGACAGGGGACTACAATGAGCAGTTCTTC.

The chain has TRBV18 and TRBJ1-5; TRBD1 matches 9 bases. The V and J ends lost 4 bases and 3 bases, in that order; junction bases with no gene match: 4. Looked up from germline, CDR1 is KGHSH and CDR2 is LQKENI. CDR3 length: 15 residues. The CDR3 sequence is CASSRDRATNQPQHF. The CDR3 DNA reads TGTGCCAGCTCACGGGACAGGGCCACCAATCAGCCCCAGCATTTT.

CDR3 amino acids: CSVMMTGTGGTDTQYF. CDR3 DNA sequence: TGCAGCGTTATGATGACCGGGACAGGCGGCACAGATACGCAGTATTTT. This rearrangement joins TRBV29-1 to TRBJ2-3, with 8 bases matching TRBD1. The germline gives CDR1 SQVTM, CDR2 ANQGSEA. The CDR3 runs 16 residues. V lost 5 bases, J lost 1 base, and 11 bases stayed unmatched.

The gene calls are TRBV5-6 and TRBJ1-2, with 10 bases fitting TRBD1. The length of the CDR3 is 14 residues. The germline CDR1 and CDR2 sequences are SGHDT and YYEEEE. The V segment lost 4 bases and the J segment 7 bases; nucleotides outside the gene matches: 7. In DNA, the CDR3 is TGTGCCAGCAGCGGGGGACAGGGGAGTGGTGGCTACACCTTC. This translates into CASSGGQGSGGYTF.

The chain recombines TRBV7-9 with TRBJ1-5; 10 bases line up with TRBD1. The CDR3 spans 15 residues. Germline values: CDR1 SEHNR, CDR2 FQNEAQ (reference sequence). The junction had 3 bases not matched to a gene; V was cut back by 5 bases and J by 2 bases. CDR3 amino acids: CASSRGQGGNQPQHF. Here the CDR3 DNA reads TGTGCCAGCAGCCGAGGACAGGGGGGCAATCAGCCCCAGCATTTT.

The V gene is TRBV19, the J gene TRBJ2-1; the D gene is possibly TRBD2 (7 bases). Germline CDR1 reads LNHDA; CDR2 reads SQIVND (reference sequence). V was pared by 3 bases and J by 6 bases, with 18 bases between. The CDR3 is 16 amino acids. The CDR3 nucleotides read TGTGCCAGTAGTATTCTAGGGGGGGGAAGCCCCAATGAGCAGTTCTTC. This gives the protein CASSILGGGSPNEQFF.

V usage is TRBV19 and J usage is TRBJ1-5; TRBD1 agrees at 9 bases. The V and J ends lost 10 bases and 8 bases, in that order; junction bases with no gene match: 15. Per the germline V gene, CDR1 is LNHDA and CDR2 is SQIVND (reference sequence). The CDR3 covers 15 residues. CDR3 residues: CATTAGTGRREPQHF. CDR3 DNA: TGTGCCACCACTGCCGGGACAGGGCGTAGGGAGCCCCAGCATTTT.

The chain couples TRBV6-2 or TRBV6-3 to TRBJ2-2; D gene unclear. CDR3 length: 14 residues. The ends were cut back, 4 bases at V and 6 bases at J, with 12 bases in the middle. From germline, CDR1 is MNHEY and CDR2 SVGEGT. The CDR3 nucleotides read TGTGCCAGCAGTTTTAGCAGTCCTTCCGGGGAGCTGTTTTTT. As protein: CASSFSSPSGELFF.

This rearrangement joins TRBV6-5 to TRBJ1-2; 8 positions agree with TRBD1. Germline-derived CDR1 and CDR2 are MNHEY and SVGAGI. CDR3 length equals 13 residues. With V trimmed by 6 bases and J by 8 bases, 8 bases remained unmatched. CDR3 sequence: CASSLTTGGGYTF. The CDR3, as DNA: TGTGCCAGCAGCCTAACAACAGGGGGGGGCTACACCTTC.

The chain uses TRBV19 and TRBJ1-5; 8 bases match TRBD1. This CDR3 spans 13 amino acids. The V gene end was trimmed by 6 bases and the J gene end by 7 bases; junction bases not matched to a gene: 5. The germline V gene has CDR1 LNHDA and CDR2 SQIVND (reference sequence). CDR3 DNA sequence: TGTGCCAGTAGGACAGGGGCGAGGCAGCCCCAGCATTTT. Amino acid sequence: CASRTGARQPQHF.

This chain uses TRBV5-1 with TRBJ2-7; maybe TRBD2 (6 bases). The CDR3 covers 15 residues. V was cut by 3 bases and J by 6 bases, with 19 bases left in between. CDR1 and CDR2 (germline): SGHRS, YFSETQ. Here the CDR3 DNA reads TGCGCCAGCAGCTCCGAGACTAGGATCACGCGCGAGCAGTACTTC. It codes for CASSSETRITREQYF.

The V and J genes are TRBV10-3 and TRBJ2-1, with TRBD2 identical over 10 bases. The trim removed 3 bases at V and 8 bases at J, leaving 4 bases unmatched. Germline CDR1 and CDR2: ENHRY and SYGVKD. This CDR3 has 14 residues. The CDR3 loop reads CAISDLAGGHEQFF. The CDR3 coding sequence is TGTGCCATCAGTGATTTAGCGGGAGGACATGAGCAGTTCTTC.

The gene calls are TRBV3-1 (or the pseudogene TRBV3-2) and TRBJ1-4; 7 bases are a match to TRBD1. The CDR3 is 15 amino acids. Trimming at V came to 1 base and at J to 8 bases, leaving 7 bases not matched to a gene. In germline, CDR1 is LGHDT, CDR2 YNNKEL (reference sequence). The CDR3 bases are TGTGCCAGCAGCCAAGTGACAGGGTATCTGGAAAAACTGTTTTTT. Translating it yields CASSQVTGYLEKLFF.

The CDR3 DNA reads as TGTGCCAGCAGCTTGGAACAGCAAGAGACCCAGTACTTC. Translated: CASSLEQQETQYF. This sequence joins TRBV5-6 and TRBJ2-5; no clear D. The V and J ends lost 0 bases and 2 bases respectively, with 5 bases between them. Germline assignment: CDR1 SGHDT and CDR2 YYEEEE. CDR3 length equals 13 residues.

In the case of this clone: In the same sample, other DNA sequences code for this CDR3. The rearrangement links TRBV6-1 to TRBJ2-3; 10 bases map to TRBD1. Germline V gives CDR1 MNHNS, CDR2 SASEGT. V gave up 3 bases and J gave up 3 bases; unmatched junction bases: 6. The CDR3 is 16 amino acids. The CDR3 loop is CASSETPGQGTDTQYF. The DNA for the CDR3 is TGTGCCAGCAGTGAGACACCGGGACAGGGGACAGATACGCAGTATTTT.

This chain joins TRBV19 and TRBJ2-7; D may be TRBD2 (6 bases). Germline CDR1 LNHDA, CDR2 SQIVND (reference sequence). CDR3 length: 9 amino acids. The V end was cut by 4 bases, the J end by 12 bases, with 7 bases between. This CDR3 reads CASSRLVYF. DNA of the CDR3: TGTGCCAGTAGTAGACTAGTGTACTTC.

This clone appeared many times. The J gene is TRBJ1-5, the V gene TRBV27; 8 bases agree with TRBD1. V was clipped by 3 bases and J by 2 bases; unmatched bases: 3. This CDR3 is 15 amino acids long. In germline, CDR1 is MNHEY, CDR2 SMNVEV (reference sequence). The CDR3 loop is CASSFRGQGNQPQHF. Here the CDR3 DNA reads TGTGCCAGCAGTTTCAGGGGGCAAGGCAATCAGCCCCAGCATTTT.

The chain joins TRBV28 to TRBJ2-3; a possible D gene is TRBD2 (7 bases). Germline lookup yields CDR1 MDHEN and CDR2 SYDVKM. V dropped 7 bases and J dropped 2 bases, with 16 bases sitting between them. This CDR3 region has 15 residues. The CDR3 DNA follows: TGTGCCAGCACCTCGGGGGCGGGGGACACAGATACGCAGTATTTT. This sequence encodes CASTSGAGDTDTQYF.

The rearrangement uses TRBV24-1 and TRBJ2-2, with unresolved D. Germline CDR1 reads KGHDR; CDR2 reads SFDVKD. Trimming removed 5 bases from V and 8 bases from J, with 11 bases in between. The CDR3 runs 13 residues. As DNA, the CDR3 is TGTGCCACCAGTGGAACAGTTCATGGGGAGCTGTTTTTT. Protein product: CATSGTVHGELFF.

This chain links TRBV20-1 with TRBJ2-7, with D perhaps TRBD1 (5 bases). The CDR3 covers 11 residues. Trimming took off 6 bases at V and 2 bases at J, with 8 bases between the two ends. Germline V gene data show CDR1 as DFQATT and CDR2 as SNEGSKA (reference sequence). CDR3 nucleotides: TGCAGTGCCCAGACAGCCTACGAGCAGTACTTC. Its protein is CSAQTAYEQYF.

The chain is built from TRBV29-1 and TRBJ2-5; 8 nucleotides agree with TRBD1. J gave up 2 bases and V 6 bases, and 8 bases lay outside the gene matches. The CDR3 is 14 amino acids. CDR1 is SQVTM and CDR2 is ANQGSEA in the germline V gene. CDR3 residues: CSVDGQGGQETQYF. In nucleotides, the CDR3 is TGCAGCGTCGACGGACAGGGTGGGCAAGAGACCCAGTACTTC.

CDR3 DNA: TGTGCCAGCAGTGCAGGACAGGGGTACTCTGGGGCCAACGTCCTGACTTTC. It translates to CASSAGQGYSGANVLTF. The chain employs TRBV6-1 and TRBJ2-6; 9 nucleotides match TRBD1. The germline gives CDR1 MNHNS, CDR2 SASEGT. The V gene end was trimmed by 4 bases and the J gene end by 0 bases; junction bases not matched to a gene: 4. The CDR3 length is 17 residues.

DNA of the CDR3: TGTGCCAGCAGTGATAGCGGGGCATACAATGAGCAGTTCTTC. Translation gives CASSDSGAYNEQFF. The gene calls are TRBV25-1 and TRBJ2-1; 8 bases line up with TRBD2. After removal of 3 bases from V and 4 bases from J, the junction contained 2 bases not matched to a gene. Germline CDR1 is MGHDK and CDR2 is SYGVNS. CDR3 length: 14 residues.